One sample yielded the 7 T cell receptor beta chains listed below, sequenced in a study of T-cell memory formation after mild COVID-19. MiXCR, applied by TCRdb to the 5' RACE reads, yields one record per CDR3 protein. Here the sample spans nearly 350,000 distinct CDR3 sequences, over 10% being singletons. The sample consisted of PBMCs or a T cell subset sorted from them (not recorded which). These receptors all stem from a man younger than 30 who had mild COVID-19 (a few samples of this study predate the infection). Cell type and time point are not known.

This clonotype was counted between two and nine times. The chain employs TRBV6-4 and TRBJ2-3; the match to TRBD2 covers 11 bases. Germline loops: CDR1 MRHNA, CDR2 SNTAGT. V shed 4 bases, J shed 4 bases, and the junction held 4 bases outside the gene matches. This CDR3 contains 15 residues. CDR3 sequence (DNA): TGTGCCAGCAGTGCGAATAGCGGGGGGGCAGATACGCAGTATTTT. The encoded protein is CASSANSGGADTQYF.

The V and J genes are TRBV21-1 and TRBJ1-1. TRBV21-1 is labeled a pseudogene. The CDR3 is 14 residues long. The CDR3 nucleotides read TGTGCCAGCAGCGAAGCGGGCAAGAACACTGAAGCTTTCTTT. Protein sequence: CASSEAGKNTEAFF.

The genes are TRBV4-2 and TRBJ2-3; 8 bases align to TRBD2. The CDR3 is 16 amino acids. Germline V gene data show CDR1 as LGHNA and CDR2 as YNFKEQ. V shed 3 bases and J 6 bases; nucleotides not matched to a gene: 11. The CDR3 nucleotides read TGTGCCAGCAGCCATCGGGAGGGTAGCCCGGGGGATACGCAGTATTTT. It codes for CASSHREGSPGDTQYF.

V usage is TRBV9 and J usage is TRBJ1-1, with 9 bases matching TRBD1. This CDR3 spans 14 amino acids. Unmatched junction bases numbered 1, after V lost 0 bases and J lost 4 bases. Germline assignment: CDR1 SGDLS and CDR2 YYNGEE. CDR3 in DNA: TGTGCCAGCAGCGTAGGGGACAGGGTCACTGAAGCTTTCTTT. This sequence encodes CASSVGDRVTEAFF.

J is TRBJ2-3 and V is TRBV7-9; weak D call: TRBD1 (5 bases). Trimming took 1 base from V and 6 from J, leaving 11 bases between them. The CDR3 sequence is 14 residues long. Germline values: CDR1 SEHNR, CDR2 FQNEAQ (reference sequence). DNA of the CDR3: TGTGCCAGCAGCTTAGGACAGTTCTCGGATACGCAGTATTTT. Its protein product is CASSLGQFSDTQYF. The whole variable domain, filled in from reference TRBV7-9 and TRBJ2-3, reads DTGVSQNPRHKITKRGQNVTFRCDPISEHNRLYWYRQTLGQGPEFLTYFQNEAQLEKSRLLSDRFSAERPKGSFSTLEIQRTEQGDSAMYLCASSLGQFSDTQYFGPGTRLTVL.

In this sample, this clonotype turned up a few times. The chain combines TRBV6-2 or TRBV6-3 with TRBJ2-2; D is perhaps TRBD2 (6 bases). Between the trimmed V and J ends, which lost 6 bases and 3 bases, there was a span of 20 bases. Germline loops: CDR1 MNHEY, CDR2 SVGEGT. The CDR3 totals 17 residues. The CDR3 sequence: CASRGADGGPDTGELFF. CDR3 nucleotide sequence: TGTGCCAGCAGGGGCGCTGACGGGGGACCCGACACCGGGGAGCTGTTTTTT.

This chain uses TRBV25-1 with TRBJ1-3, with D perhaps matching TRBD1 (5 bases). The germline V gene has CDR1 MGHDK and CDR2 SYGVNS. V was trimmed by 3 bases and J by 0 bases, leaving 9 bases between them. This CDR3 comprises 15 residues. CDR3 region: CASSEGQGSGNTIYF. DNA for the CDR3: TGTGCCAGCAGTGAGGGGCAGGGCTCTGGAAACACCATATATTTT.